This record looks at one T cell receptor (beta chain) sequence and its context. Its matching antigen is unknown. The sample is drawn from a study of T cell responses to AZD1222 COVID-19 vaccine. The method was immunoSEQ multiplex PCR; TCRdb's version includes in-frame clones alone and lacks a portion of them. The sample has some 130,000 clones, around nine tenths seen once; the top ten hold 1.5% to 2%. The germline V and J ends were trimmed by 1 base and 5 bases, with 17 bases remaining between them. This CDR3 has 17 amino acids. Germline lookup yields CDR1 SGHTA and CDR2 FQGNSA. General observations from the study: Repertoire sampling occurred only after the peak T cell response.

The source material was peripheral blood, sampled on day 0 of AZD1222 vaccination. This chain connects TRBV7-2 to TRBJ2-2, with D perhaps TRBD2 (5 bases). This sequence originates from an adult in good health. In DNA form, the CDR3 reads TGTGCCAGCAGCTTAGGAGCTAGAACTTCGGGGACCGGGGAGCTGTTTTTT. Protein product: CASSLGARTSGTGELFF.